The 21 T cell receptor beta chains reported below all come from one sample, sequenced in a study of radiotherapy plus CTLA-4 blockade in lung cancer. Sequenced by immunoSEQ multiplex PCR; TCRdb stores in-frame clones only, minus some. Of tens of thousands of clones listed, around 83% are singletons. The sample was peripheral blood, taken from a patient treated with radiotherapy plus ipilimumab. The receptors come from a human donor with non-small cell lung cancer who had stable disease on radiotherapy plus ipilimumab.

This clone was found once. The V call is TRBV11-2, the J call TRBJ1-1, with D possibly matching TRBD1 (5 bases). This CDR3 region has 14 residues. The germline CDR1 and CDR2 sequences are SGHAT and FQNNGV. Trimming took 1 base from V and 7 from J, leaving 13 bases between them. The CDR3 here is CASSLGPGALEAFF. CDR3 sequence (DNA): TGTGCCAGCAGCTTAGGCCCTGGGGCTCTTGAAGCTTTCTTT.

The V call is TRBV5-8, the J call TRBJ1-2; 9 bases fit TRBD1. Germline CDR1 SGHTS, CDR2 YDEGEE. After removal of 5 bases from V and 2 bases from J, the junction contained 16 bases not matched to a gene. This CDR3 has 18 amino acids. CDR3 sequence reads: CASRPPPGQGFVNYGYTF. The CDR3 DNA is TGTGCCAGCAGACCCCCTCCGGGACAGGGTTTCGTAAACTATGGCTACACCTTC.

This rearrangement joins TRBV14 to TRBJ1-2, with a weak D call TRBD1 (5 bases). Germline V lookup: CDR1 SGHDN, CDR2 FVKESK. Trimming pared 4 bases from V and 1 base from J, leaving 7 bases between. The CDR3 loop spans 13 amino acids. The CDR3 nucleotides read TGTGCCAGCAGCCCGGGACTTAACTATGGCTACACCTTC. Its translation is CASSPGLNYGYTF. Combining the CDR3 with reference TRBV14 and TRBJ1-2 gives the whole variable domain EAGVTQFPSHSVIEKGQTVTLRCDPISGHDNLYWYRRVMGKEIKFLLHFVKESKQDESGMPNNRFLAERTGGTYSTLKVQPAELEDSGVYFCASSPGLNYGYTFGSGTRLTVV.

This chain connects TRBV6-5 to TRBJ2-1; 9 bases align to TRBD1. V dropped 4 bases and J dropped 11; count of bases not matched to a gene: 15. The germline gives CDR1 MNHEY, CDR2 SVGAGI. CDR3 length equals 16 residues. The CDR3 here is CASSSPGQGLKYKQFF. The CDR3 coding sequence is TGTGCCAGCAGTTCCCCCGGACAGGGGCTAAAATACAAGCAGTTCTTC.

The V call is TRBV5-1, the J call TRBJ2-7; 10 positions agree with TRBD1. Trimming at V came to 3 bases and at J to 1 base, leaving 1 base not matched to a gene. In germline, CDR1 is SGHRS, CDR2 YFSETQ. This CDR3 has 14 residues. CDR3 nucleotides: TGCGCCAGCAGCTGGGGACAGGGGTCCTACGAGCAGTACTTC. Amino acid sequence: CASSWGQGSYEQYF. The full variable domain, completed using reference TRBV5-1 and TRBJ2-7, is KAGVTQTPRYLIKTRGQQVTLSCSPISGHRSVSWYQQTPGQGLQFLFEYFSETQRNKGNFPGRFSGRQFSNSRSEMNVSTLELGDSALYLCASSWGQGSYEQYFGPGTRLTVT.

The rearrangement links TRBV18 to TRBJ1-5; 7 nucleotides match TRBD1. The CDR3 extends over 14 amino acids. The germline V gene encodes CDR1 KGHSH and CDR2 LQKENI. Trimming removed 4 bases from V and 0 bases from J; junction bases left unmatched: 0. In DNA form, the CDR3 reads TGTGCCAGCTCACGGGACAGTAGCAATCAGCCCCAGCATTTT. It translates to CASSRDSSNQPQHF.

The V and J genes are TRBV6-1 and TRBJ1-5; D perhaps matches TRBD1 (5 bases). The CDR3 extends over 15 amino acids. Between the trimmed V and J ends, which lost 5 bases and 0 bases, there was a span of 11 bases. CDR1 MNHNS and CDR2 SASEGT come from the germline V gene. The CDR3 protein is CASSIDSLSNQPQHF. CDR3 DNA: TGTGCCAGCAGTATCGACAGCCTTAGCAATCAGCCCCAGCATTTT.

The rearrangement joins TRBV28 to TRBJ1-2, with 7 bases lining up with TRBD1. The length of the CDR3 is 15 residues. Germline assignment: CDR1 MDHEN and CDR2 SYDVKM. Trimming cost V 4 bases and J 6 bases; bases outside gene matches: 11. CDR3 in DNA: TGTGCCAGCAGTTCACCAACGTCAGGGGGAGATGGCTACACCTTC. It yields the protein CASSSPTSGGDGYTF.

The chain couples TRBV5-4 to TRBJ2-1, with 9 positions matching TRBD2. Germline lookup yields CDR1 SGHNT and CDR2 YYREEE (reference sequence). This CDR3 region has 14 residues. The J segment lost 6 bases and the V segment lost 6 bases, leaving 7 bases of the junction unmatched. The CDR3 spells CASKVGGRANEQFF. The CDR3 DNA sequence: TGTGCCAGCAAGGTGGGCGGGAGGGCCAATGAGCAGTTCTTC.

The chain employs TRBV28 and TRBJ1-6, with D unresolved. Per the germline V gene, CDR1 is MDHEN and CDR2 is SYDVKM. CDR3 length equals 14 residues. Between the trimmed V and J ends, which lost 3 bases and 10 bases, there was a span of 13 bases. Written as DNA, the CDR3 is TGTGCCAGCAGTTTTAGGGTCTCGGGATCACCCCTCCACTTT. This sequence encodes CASSFRVSGSPLHF. Combining the CDR3 with reference TRBV28 and TRBJ1-6 gives the whole variable domain DVKVTQSSRYLVKRTGEKVFLECVQDMDHENMFWYRQDPGLGLRLIYFSYDVKMKEKGDIPEGYSVSREKKERFSLILESASTNQTSMYLCASSFRVSGSPLHFGNGTRLTVT.

The rearrangement joins TRBV5-1 to TRBJ1-1; 7 positions match TRBD1. Unmatched junction bases numbered 10, after V lost 5 bases and J lost 6 bases. The CDR3 has 14 residues. From germline, CDR1 is SGHRS and CDR2 YFSETQ. The CDR3 here is CASRRDTGVAEAFF. CDR3 DNA: TGCGCCAGCAGAAGAGATACAGGGGTTGCTGAAGCTTTCTTT.

For this clone: A read error may produce the germline difference seen at one junction end. The chain carries TRBV28 and TRBJ1-5; the D is unclear. This CDR3 comprises 12 residues. Germline V gene sequence: CDR1 MDHEN, CDR2 SYDVKM. DNA for the CDR3: TGTGCCAGCCTCGGGAGCAGTCAGCCCCAGCATTTT. Protein: CASLGSSQPQHF.

The rearrangement links TRBV7-3 to TRBJ1-6; D is unclear. The germline V gene has CDR1 SGHTA and CDR2 FQGTGA. V was cut by 2 bases and J by 5 bases, with 10 bases left in between. This CDR3 has 15 amino acids. This chain's CDR3 is CASSLAGLNNSPLHF. Written as DNA, the CDR3 is TGTGCCAGCAGCTTAGCCGGCCTTAATAATTCACCCCTCCACTTT.

The chain couples TRBV5-4 to TRBJ2-6; D is undetermined. V gave up 0 bases and J gave up 2 bases, with 9 bases separating them. This CDR3 comprises 16 residues. Germline V lookup: CDR1 SGHNT, CDR2 YYREEE (reference sequence). The DNA of the CDR3 is TGTGCCAGCAGCTTGGGACGCCAGACTGGGGCCAACGTCCTGACTTTC. This translates into CASSLGRQTGANVLTF. Full variable domain (missing parts from reference TRBV5-4 and TRBJ2-6): ETGVTQSPTHLIKTRGQQVTLRCSSQSGHNTVSWYQQALGQGPQFIFQYYREEENGRGNFPPRFSGLQFPNYSSELNVNALELDDSALYLCASSLGRQTGANVLTFGAGSRLTVL.

V usage is TRBV5-8 and J usage is TRBJ1-4; 7 nucleotides align to TRBD1. Unmatched junction bases numbered 9, after V lost 4 bases and J lost 0 bases. Germline V CDR1 and CDR2: SGHTS, YDEGEE. CDR3 length: 17 residues. CDR3 nucleotide sequence: TGTGCCAGCAGCATCACAGGGGCAGGGGCAACTAATGAAAAACTGTTTTTT. Translating gives CASSITGAGATNEKLFF. The full variable domain, in which reference TRBV5-8 and TRBJ1-4 provide the parts outside the CDR3, is EAGVTQSPTHLIKTRGQQATLRCSPISGHTSVYWYQQALGLGLQFLLWYDEGEERNRGNFPPRFSGRQFPNYSSELNVNALELEDSALYLCASSITGAGATNEKLFFGSGTQLSVL.

This chain connects TRBV6-6 to TRBJ1-6; D is possibly TRBD1 (5 bases). Trimming removed 6 bases at V and 7 bases at J, with 13 bases between. The CDR3 runs to 14 residues. Germline values: CDR1 MNHNY, CDR2 SVGAGI (reference sequence). CDR3 region: CASRGASANSPLHF. The CDR3 DNA sequence: TGTGCCAGCAGAGGGGCCTCCGCCAATTCACCCCTCCACTTT.

Only one count was recorded for this clone. The genes are TRBV11-3 and TRBJ2-3; 11 bases map to TRBD2. The germline V gene has CDR1 SGHNT and CDR2 YENEEA. CDR3 length: 17 amino acids. J lost 2 bases, V lost 6 bases, and 10 bases had no gene match. The DNA of the CDR3 is TGTGCCAGCAGTTCAAAGACTAGCGGGACCCTCACAGATACGCAGTATTTT. Its translation is CASSSKTSGTLTDTQYF.

The rearrangement uses TRBV28 and TRBJ2-6; D is possibly TRBD2 (5 bases). This CDR3 spans 15 amino acids. CDR1 MDHEN and CDR2 SYDVKM come from the germline V gene. Trimming cost V 7 bases and J 1 base, with 11 bases left between them. The CDR3 sequence: CASKEGVSGANVLTF. The CDR3 nucleotides read TGTGCCAGCAAAGAGGGCGTATCTGGGGCCAACGTCCTGACTTTC.

This clone showed up just once. The V gene is TRBV23-1, the J gene TRBJ2-6, with D perhaps TRBD2 (7 bases). TRBV23-1 is placed among ORFs of uncertain function. Trimming took off 2 bases at V and 0 bases at J, with 17 bases between the two ends. The CDR3 has 19 amino acids. The CDR3 sequence: CASSQPPGGRYSGANVLTF. The CDR3 DNA sequence: TGCGCCAGCAGTCAACCCCCCGGGGGGCGGTACTCTGGGGCCAACGTCCTGACTTTC.

This clone was picked up one time. The V call is TRBV25-1, the J call TRBJ2-3; 7 bases map to TRBD2. Unmatched junction bases numbered 7, after V lost 2 bases and J lost 2 bases. CDR1 is MGHDK and CDR2 is SYGVNS in the germline V gene. This CDR3 spans 16 amino acids. Here the CDR3 reads CASSENGAGDTDTQYF. CDR3 bases: TGTGCCAGCAGTGAAAATGGGGCGGGAGACACAGATACGCAGTATTTT.

This chain uses TRBV9 with TRBJ2-7, with 12 bases lining up with TRBD2. V lost 0 bases and J lost 5; bases outside the gene matches: 3. CDR1 and CDR2 from the germline V gene are SGDLS and YYNGEE. The CDR3 consists of 15 residues. For the CDR3, the DNA is TGTGCCAGCAGCGTAGGACTAGCGGGAGAACACGAGCAGTACTTC. Protein product: CASSVGLAGEHEQYF.